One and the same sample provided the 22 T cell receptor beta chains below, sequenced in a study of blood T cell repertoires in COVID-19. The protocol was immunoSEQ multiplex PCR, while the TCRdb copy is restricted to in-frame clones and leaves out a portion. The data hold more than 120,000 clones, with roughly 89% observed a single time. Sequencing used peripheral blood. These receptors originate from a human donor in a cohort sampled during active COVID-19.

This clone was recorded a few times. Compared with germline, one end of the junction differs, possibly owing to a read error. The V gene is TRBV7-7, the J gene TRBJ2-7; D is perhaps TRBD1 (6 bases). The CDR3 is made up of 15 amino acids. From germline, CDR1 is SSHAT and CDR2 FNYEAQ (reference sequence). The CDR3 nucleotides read TGTGCTAGCAGTCGCGGTCAGGGGCTCTCCTACGAGCAGTACTTC. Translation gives CASSRGQGLSYEQYF.

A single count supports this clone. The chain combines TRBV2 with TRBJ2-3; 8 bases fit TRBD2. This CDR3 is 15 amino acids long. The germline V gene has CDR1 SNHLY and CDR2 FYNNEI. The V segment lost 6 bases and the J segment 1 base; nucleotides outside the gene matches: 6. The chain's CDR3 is CASSVSGAGTDTQYF. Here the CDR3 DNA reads TGTGCCAGCAGCGTTAGCGGGGCCGGCACAGATACGCAGTATTTT.

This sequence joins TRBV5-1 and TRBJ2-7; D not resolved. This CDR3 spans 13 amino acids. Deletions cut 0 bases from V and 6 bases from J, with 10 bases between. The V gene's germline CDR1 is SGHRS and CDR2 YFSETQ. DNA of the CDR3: TGCGCCAGCAGCTTGGCCTTGAACGGCGAGCAGTACTTC. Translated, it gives CASSLALNGEQYF.

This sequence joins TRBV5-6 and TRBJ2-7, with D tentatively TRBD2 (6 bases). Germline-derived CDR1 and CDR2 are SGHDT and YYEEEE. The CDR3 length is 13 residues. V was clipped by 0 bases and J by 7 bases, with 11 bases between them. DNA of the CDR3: TGTGCCAGCAGCTTGGGGGATAGCGGAGAGCAGTACTTC. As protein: CASSLGDSGEQYF.

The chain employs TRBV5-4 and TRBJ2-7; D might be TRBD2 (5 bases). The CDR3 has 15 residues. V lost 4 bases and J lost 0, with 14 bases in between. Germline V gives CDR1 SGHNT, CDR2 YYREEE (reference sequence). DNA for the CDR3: TGTGCCAGCAGCGTAAACGGGGTTAGCTCCTACGAGCAGTACTTC. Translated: CASSVNGVSSYEQYF.

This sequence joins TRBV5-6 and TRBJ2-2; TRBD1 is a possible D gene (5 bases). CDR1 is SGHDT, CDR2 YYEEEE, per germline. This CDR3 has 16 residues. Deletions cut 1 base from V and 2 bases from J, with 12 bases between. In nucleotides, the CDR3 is TGTGCCAGCAGCTTGCTACAGGCACTAAACACCGGGGAGCTGTTTTTT. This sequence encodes CASSLLQALNTGELFF.

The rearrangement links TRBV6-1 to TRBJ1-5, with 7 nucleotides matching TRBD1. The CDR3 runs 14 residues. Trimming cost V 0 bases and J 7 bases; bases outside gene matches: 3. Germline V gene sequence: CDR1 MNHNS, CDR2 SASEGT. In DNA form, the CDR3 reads TGTGCCAGCAGTGAAGCAGGGGGCAGGCAGCCCCAGCATTTT. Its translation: CASSEAGGRQPQHF.

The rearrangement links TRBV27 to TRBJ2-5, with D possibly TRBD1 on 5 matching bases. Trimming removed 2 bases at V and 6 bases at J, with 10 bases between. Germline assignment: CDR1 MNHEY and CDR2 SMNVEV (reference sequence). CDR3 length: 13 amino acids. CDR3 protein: CASSLGQGKTQYF. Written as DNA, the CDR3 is TGTGCCAGCAGTTTAGGGCAGGGAAAGACCCAGTACTTC.

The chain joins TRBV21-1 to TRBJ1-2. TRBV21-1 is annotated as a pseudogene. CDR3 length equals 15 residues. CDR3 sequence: CASSKVRGARYGYTF. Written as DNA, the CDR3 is TGTGCCAGCAGCAAAGTCCGGGGGGCTAGGTATGGCTACACCTTC.

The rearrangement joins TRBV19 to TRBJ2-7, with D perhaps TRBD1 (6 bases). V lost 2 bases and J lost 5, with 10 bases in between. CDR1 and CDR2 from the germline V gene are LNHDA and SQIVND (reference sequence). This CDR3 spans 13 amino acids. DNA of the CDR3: TGTGCCAGTAGTATAAAACAGGGTAACGAGCAGTACTTC. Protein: CASSIKQGNEQYF.

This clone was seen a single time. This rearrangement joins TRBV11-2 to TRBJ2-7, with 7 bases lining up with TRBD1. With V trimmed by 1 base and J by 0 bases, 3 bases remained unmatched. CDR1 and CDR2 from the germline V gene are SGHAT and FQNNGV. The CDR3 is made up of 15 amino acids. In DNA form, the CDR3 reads TGTGCCAGCAGCTTAGGGGGGACAGTCTCCTACGAGCAGTACTTC. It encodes CASSLGGTVSYEQYF.

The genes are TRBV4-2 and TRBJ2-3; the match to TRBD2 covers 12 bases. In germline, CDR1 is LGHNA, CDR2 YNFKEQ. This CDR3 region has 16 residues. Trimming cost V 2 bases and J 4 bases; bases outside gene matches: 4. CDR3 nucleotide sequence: TGTGCCAGCAGCCAAACGACTAGCGGGGGACCAGATACGCAGTATTTT. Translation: CASSQTTSGGPDTQYF.

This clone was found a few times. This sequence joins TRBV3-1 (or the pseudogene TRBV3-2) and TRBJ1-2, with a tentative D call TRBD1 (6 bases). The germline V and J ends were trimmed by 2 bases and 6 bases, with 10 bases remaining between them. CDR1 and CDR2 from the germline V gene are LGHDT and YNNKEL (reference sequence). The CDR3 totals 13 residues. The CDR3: CASSQYREDGYTF. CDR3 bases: TGTGCCAGCAGCCAATACAGGGAAGATGGCTACACCTTC.

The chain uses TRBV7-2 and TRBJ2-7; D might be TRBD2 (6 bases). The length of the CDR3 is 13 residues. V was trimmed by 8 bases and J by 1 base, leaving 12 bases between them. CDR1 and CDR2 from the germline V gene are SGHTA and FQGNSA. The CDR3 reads CASAMGGSYEQYF. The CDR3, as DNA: TGTGCCAGCGCCATGGGGGGATCCTACGAGCAGTACTTC.

The CDR3 loop reads CATSNIQGGARDTEAFF. CDR3 sequence (DNA): TGTGCCACCAGCAACATACAAGGGGGGGCTCGAGACACTGAAGCTTTCTTT. The genes are TRBV15 and TRBJ1-1, with D possibly being TRBD1 (6 bases). Per germline, CDR1 LNHNV and CDR2 YYDKDF (reference sequence). With 4 bases removed from V and 3 bases from J, the gap between germline ends came to 21 bases. This CDR3 comprises 17 residues.

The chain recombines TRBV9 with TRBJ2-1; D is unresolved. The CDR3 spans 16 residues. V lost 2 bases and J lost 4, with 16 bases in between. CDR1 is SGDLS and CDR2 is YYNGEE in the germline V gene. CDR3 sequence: CASSVLSDTSYNEQFF. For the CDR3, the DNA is TGTGCCAGCAGCGTCCTGAGTGACACCTCTTACAATGAGCAGTTCTTC.

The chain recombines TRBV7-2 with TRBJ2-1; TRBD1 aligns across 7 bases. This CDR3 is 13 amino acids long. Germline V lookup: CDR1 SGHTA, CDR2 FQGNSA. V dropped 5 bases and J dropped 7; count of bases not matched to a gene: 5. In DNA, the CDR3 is TGTGCCAGCAGCGTGAACAGGGGAAATGAGCAGTTCTTC. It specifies CASSVNRGNEQFF.

The CDR3 DNA reads TGTGCCAGCAGCTTAGCGGAGCAGACTGAAGCTTTCTTT. It is translated as CASSLAEQTEAFF. The genes are TRBV7-8 and TRBJ1-1; D is unclear. The CDR3 runs to 13 residues. Trimming removed 0 bases from V and 5 bases from J, with 7 bases in between. Looked up from germline, CDR1 is SGHVS and CDR2 is FQNEAQ.

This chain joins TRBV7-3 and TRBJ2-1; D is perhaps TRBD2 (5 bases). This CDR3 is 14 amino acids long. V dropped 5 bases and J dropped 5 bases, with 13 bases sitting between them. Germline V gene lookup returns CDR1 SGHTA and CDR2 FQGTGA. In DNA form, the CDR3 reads TGTGCCAGCAGCCAGAGCGCGACTAACAATGAGCAGTTCTTC. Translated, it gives CASSQSATNNEQFF.

The CDR3 nucleotides read TGTGCCAGCAGCTCCCGGGGCTACAATGAGCAGTTCTTC. This encodes CASSSRGYNEQFF. This rearrangement joins TRBV13 to TRBJ2-1; tentatively, D is TRBD2 (5 bases). Trimming took off 4 bases at V and 3 bases at J, with 7 bases between the two ends. CDR3 length: 13 residues. CDR1 and CDR2 from the germline V gene are PRHDT and FYEKMQ (reference sequence).

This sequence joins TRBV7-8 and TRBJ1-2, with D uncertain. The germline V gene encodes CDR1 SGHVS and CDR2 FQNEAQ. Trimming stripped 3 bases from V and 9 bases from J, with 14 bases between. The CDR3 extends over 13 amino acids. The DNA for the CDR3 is TGTGCCAGCAGCTTCCCAGGAAGTCCACGCTACACCTTC. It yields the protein CASSFPGSPRYTF.

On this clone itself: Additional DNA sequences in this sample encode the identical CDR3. In DNA, the CDR3 is TGTGCCAGCTCCACCGGGGGTCGCCTCTATGGCTACACCTTC. Its translation is CASSTGGRLYGYTF. This sequence joins TRBV6-5 and TRBJ1-2; D is possibly TRBD1 (5 bases). V lost 8 bases and J lost 4, with 17 bases in between. The CDR3 spans 14 residues. Germline CDR1 is MNHEY and CDR2 is SVGAGI.